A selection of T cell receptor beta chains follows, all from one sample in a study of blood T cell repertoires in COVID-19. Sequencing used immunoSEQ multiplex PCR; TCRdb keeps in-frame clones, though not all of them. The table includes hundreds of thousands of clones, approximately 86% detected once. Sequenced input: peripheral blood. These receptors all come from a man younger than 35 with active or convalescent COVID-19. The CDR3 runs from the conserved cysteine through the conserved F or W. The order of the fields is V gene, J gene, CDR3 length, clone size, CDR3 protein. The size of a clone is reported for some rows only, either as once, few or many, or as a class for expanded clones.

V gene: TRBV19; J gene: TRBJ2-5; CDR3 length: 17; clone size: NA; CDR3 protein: CASSTRPGQVGGETQYF
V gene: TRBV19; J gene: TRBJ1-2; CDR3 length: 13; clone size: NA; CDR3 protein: CASSQQGTYGYTF
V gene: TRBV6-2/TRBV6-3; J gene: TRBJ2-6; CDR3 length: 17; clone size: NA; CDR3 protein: CASSYSGSFSGANVLTF
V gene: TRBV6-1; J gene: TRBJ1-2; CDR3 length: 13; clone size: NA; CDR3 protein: CASSEVQGGGYTF
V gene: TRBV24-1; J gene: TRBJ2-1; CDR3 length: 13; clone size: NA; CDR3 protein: CATSDPTDDEQFF
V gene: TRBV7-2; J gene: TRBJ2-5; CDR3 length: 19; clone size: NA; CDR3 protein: CASFPQGLAGGMYQETQYF
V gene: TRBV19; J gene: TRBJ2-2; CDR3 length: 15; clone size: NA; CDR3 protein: CASSSGGRRTGELFF
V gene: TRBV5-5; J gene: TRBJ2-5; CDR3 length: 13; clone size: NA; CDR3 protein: CASSPRAQETQYF
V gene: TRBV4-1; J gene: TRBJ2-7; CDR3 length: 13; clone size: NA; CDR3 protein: CASSQRETYEQYF
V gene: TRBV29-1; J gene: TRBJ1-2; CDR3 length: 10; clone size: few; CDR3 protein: CSVDSYGYTF
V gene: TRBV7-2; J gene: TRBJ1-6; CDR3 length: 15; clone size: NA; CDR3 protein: CASSWSQGLNSPLHF
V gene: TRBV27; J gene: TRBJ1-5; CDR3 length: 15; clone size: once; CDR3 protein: CASSLYAVTNQPQHF
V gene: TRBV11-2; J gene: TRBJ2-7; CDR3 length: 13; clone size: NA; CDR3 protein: CASSSSRRVEQYF
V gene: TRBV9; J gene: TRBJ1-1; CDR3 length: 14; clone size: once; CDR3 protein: CASSAFDRDAEAFF
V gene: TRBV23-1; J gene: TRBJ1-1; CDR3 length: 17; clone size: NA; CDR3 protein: CAREEQPGKEKNTEAFF
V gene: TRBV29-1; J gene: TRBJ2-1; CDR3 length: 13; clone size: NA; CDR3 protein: CSVEDLPGGEQFF
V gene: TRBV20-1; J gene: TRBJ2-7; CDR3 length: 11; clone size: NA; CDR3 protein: CSATEGLEQYF
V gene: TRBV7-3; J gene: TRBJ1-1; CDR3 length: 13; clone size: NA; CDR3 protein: CASSWQGGTEAFF
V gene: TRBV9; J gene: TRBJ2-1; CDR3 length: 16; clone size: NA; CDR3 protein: CASSVASGGAPNEQFF
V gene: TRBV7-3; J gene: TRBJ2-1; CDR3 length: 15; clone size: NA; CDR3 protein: CASSAVPRGYNEQFF
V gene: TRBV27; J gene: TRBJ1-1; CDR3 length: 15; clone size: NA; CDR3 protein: CASSPTPGQYTEAFF
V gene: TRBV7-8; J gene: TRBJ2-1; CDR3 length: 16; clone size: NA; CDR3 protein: CASSVPGLAGVNEQFF
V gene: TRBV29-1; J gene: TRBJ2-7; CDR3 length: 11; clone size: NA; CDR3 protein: CSVADSHEQYF
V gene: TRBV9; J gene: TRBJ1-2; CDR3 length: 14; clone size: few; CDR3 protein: CASSVVGTGGGYTF
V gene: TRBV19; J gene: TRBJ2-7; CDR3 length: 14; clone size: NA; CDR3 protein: CASSAPGIPYEQYF
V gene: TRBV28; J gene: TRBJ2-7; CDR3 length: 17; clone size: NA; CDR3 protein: CASSFPIWTGGKYEQYF
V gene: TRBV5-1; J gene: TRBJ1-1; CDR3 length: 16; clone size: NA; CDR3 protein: CASSFWPPGQGPEAFF
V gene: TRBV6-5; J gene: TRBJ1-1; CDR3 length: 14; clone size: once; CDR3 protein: CASTTDRGATEAFF
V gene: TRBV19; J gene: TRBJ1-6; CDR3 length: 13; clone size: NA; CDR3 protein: CASSSSVGSPLHF